The subject of this entry is one TCR beta chain. The antigen remains unidentified. These data come from a study of T cell repertoires in cytomegalovirus infection. Study conclusions and caveats: Dominant in the ex vivo response were TCR beta clonotypes restricted by HLA-C and specific for CMV.

CDR1 and CDR2 (germline): ENHRY, SYGVKD. Trimming stripped 8 bases from V and 0 bases from J, with 13 bases between. The CDR3 loop spans 14 amino acids. From the reads, TCRdb called clonotypes with MiXCR, one entry per CDR3 protein. The sample lists about 470,000 distinct CDR3 sequences, 40% to 50% occurring once. This chain joins TRBV10-3 and TRBJ1-1; no definite D call. The TCR was taken from a human donor in good health (CMV status not recorded). Some clones in this sample may be carry-over from other donors' samples. The specimen was cultured PBMCs, collected from culture after CMV antigen stimulation. The CDR3 nucleotides read TGTGCCATCTCTCAAGCCGTACTGAACACTGAAGCTTTCTTT. Encoded protein: CAISQAVLNTEAFF.